The entry below describes one TCR beta chain. This sample was taken from a study of chemoradiotherapy in HPV16-positive cancers. The CDR3 consists of 13 residues. Germline values: CDR1 ENHRY, CDR2 SYGVKD. Trimming cost V 7 bases and J 0 bases, with 7 bases left between them. This table comes from immunoSEQ multiplex PCR, and its TCRdb copy is limited to in-frame clones, with some not included. The repertoire holds approximately 1,300 clones, with about 78% as singletons. The TCR was taken from a human donor with HPV-associated anogenital cancer. Material: tumor tissue, obtained from a patient who underwent chemoradiotherapy. The chain is built from TRBV10-3 and TRBJ1-5; D remains unclear. CDR3 region: CAIKRDSNQPQHF. The CDR3 DNA follows: TGTGCCATCAAGAGGGATAGCAATCAGCCCCAGCATTTT.